This T cell receptor beta chain is from a study of T cell changes during pregnancy in multiple sclerosis. As for this clone: Compared with germline, one end of the junction differs, possibly owing to a read error.

The CDR3 contains 14 residues. Germline V gene lookup returns CDR1 MNHNS and CDR2 SASEGT. The repertoire was sequenced with immunoSEQ multiplex PCR; TCRdb's copy has only in-frame clones and lacks some. The table has about 40,000 clones, 92% seen once. The sample consisted of CD4+ T cells from peripheral blood mononuclear cells, taken before pregnancy. This TCR came from a female donor with multiple sclerosis, enrolled in a pregnancy study. This chain links TRBV6-1 with TRBJ1-1; TRBD1 matches at 7 bases. The CDR3 region has the DNA TGTACCAGCAGCCGAATAAGGGGGCAAGATGAAGCTTTCTTT. Its protein is CTSSRIRGQDEAFF.